This T cell receptor beta chain was observed in a study of blood T cell repertoires in COVID-19. Whole-study context: The United States, Italy and Spain provided the acute and convalescent COVID-19 samples. Sample material is recorded as cDNA or gDNA derived from T cells, B-cell-depleted T cells, or PBMCs.

Germline values: CDR1 MNHEY, CDR2 SVGAGI. With V trimmed by 4 bases and J by 0 bases, 2 bases remained unmatched. This CDR3 is built from 15 residues. Methods used by the authors: Amplified reference gene primers provided the basis for estimating nucleated cell counts. Using immunoSEQ multiplex PCR, the repertoire was profiled, and TCRdb retains in-frame clones only, with some absent. D and trimming were read from the DNA, whereas the V and J calls and clone size are those reported in that table. The sample has approximately 300,000 clones, about 84% seen once; the top ten hold around 1.5%. The V gene is TRBV6-5, the J gene TRBJ1-3; TRBD1 aligns across 8 bases. This sequence originates from a woman between 45 and 65 years old with acute or convalescent COVID-19. Sequencing used peripheral blood. The CDR3 sequence is CASSSTGGSGNTIYF. The CDR3 DNA is TGTGCCAGCAGTTCCACAGGGGGCTCTGGAAACACCATATATTTT.